Sequencing of this TCR beta chain was carried out in a study of blood T cell repertoires in COVID-19. The overall study: Acute-phase and convalescent COVID-19 samples originated in the United States, Italy and Spain. In each case, the material was cDNA or gDNA derived from T cells, B-cell-depleted T cells, or PBMCs.

There are 17 residues in the CDR3. The germline V gene has CDR1 LNHDA and CDR2 SQIVND (reference sequence). After removal of 4 bases from V and 2 bases from J, the junction contained 3 bases not matched to a gene. In the source study's methods: Amplification from reference gene primers served as the basis for estimated nucleated cell counts. The repertoire was sequenced with immunoSEQ multiplex PCR; TCRdb's copy has only in-frame clones and lacks some. V and J calls and clone size are as listed in that table; D and trimming were resolved from the DNA. Of some 190,000 clones listed, 84% are singletons.

This TCR was sampled from a human donor in a cohort sampled during active COVID-19. Input material: peripheral blood. The rearrangement links TRBV19 to TRBJ2-6; 12 bases are shared with TRBD2. The CDR3 spells CASSTLAGGPGANVLTF. The CDR3 nucleotides read TGTGCCAGTAGTACCCTAGCGGGGGGGCCTGGGGCCAACGTCCTGACTTTC.